The 15 T cell receptor beta chains below were found in one sample sequenced in a study of OX40 agonist ivuxolimab in advanced cancers. The protocol was immunoSEQ multiplex PCR, while the TCRdb copy is restricted to in-frame clones and leaves out a portion. This repertoire shows tens of thousands of clones, around 94% found once; its top ten account for over 9%. The source material was CD4+ or CD8+ T cells sorted from blood, sampled in a trial of the OX40 agonist ivuxolimab. These receptor sequences come from an adult with an advanced solid tumor such as melanoma, head and neck, liver or kidney cancer.

The V call is TRBV2, the J call TRBJ1-3; 11 bases align to TRBD1. This CDR3 is 17 amino acids long. The germline CDR1 and CDR2 sequences are SNHLY and FYNNEI. With V trimmed by 6 bases and J by 3 bases, 10 bases remained unmatched. The DNA of the CDR3 is TGTGCCAGCAGACCGATCCAGGACAGGGGGCATGGAAACACCATATATTTT. Its translation: CASRPIQDRGHGNTIYF.

The rearrangement joins TRBV2 to TRBJ2-3, with 10 bases matching TRBD2. Unmatched junction bases numbered 11, after V lost 7 bases and J lost 4 bases. The germline V gene encodes CDR1 SNHLY and CDR2 FYNNEI. This CDR3 comprises 16 residues. The CDR3 DNA follows: TGTGCCAGCACCGAAGGTCCTAGCGGGAGTCCAGATACGCAGTATTTT. This codes for CASTEGPSGSPDTQYF. The full variable domain, its missing parts supplied by reference TRBV2 and TRBJ2-3, is EPEVTQTPSHQVTQMGQEVILRCVPISNHLYFYWYRQILGQKVEFLVSFYNNEISEKSEIFDDQFSVERPDGSNFTLKIRSTKLEDSAMYFCASTEGPSGSPDTQYFGPGTRLTVL.

This chain connects TRBV27 to TRBJ2-1; a possible D gene is TRBD2 (6 bases). V gave up 5 bases and J gave up 4 bases, with 9 bases separating them. The CDR3 totals 13 residues. Germline V gives CDR1 MNHEY, CDR2 SMNVEV (reference sequence). The CDR3 loop reads CASSLARYNEQFF. The DNA of the CDR3 is TGTGCCAGCAGTCTAGCGAGATACAATGAGCAGTTCTTC.

V usage is TRBV28 and J usage is TRBJ2-6; D possibly corresponds to TRBD2 (6 bases). V lost 7 bases to trimming and J lost 3 bases, with 16 bases between them. This CDR3 contains 16 residues. CDR1 and CDR2 from the germline V gene are MDHEN and SYDVKM. CDR3 in DNA: TGTGCCAGCACGGGAGCCCTAGTTGGTGGGGCCAACGTCCTGACTTTC. Translating it yields CASTGALVGGANVLTF.

This clone was recorded once. The chain joins TRBV11-2 to TRBJ2-7; D call uncertain. The V and J ends lost 4 bases and 2 bases respectively, with 12 bases between them. CDR1 is SGHAT, CDR2 FQNNGV, per germline. The CDR3 runs 14 residues. The CDR3 coding sequence is TGTGCCAGCAGCTCCCAGGCGGTGGCCTACGAGCAGTACTTC. Its protein product is CASSSQAVAYEQYF.

The rearrangement uses TRBV27 and TRBJ2-1; unclear D gene. Germline values: CDR1 MNHEY, CDR2 SMNVEV (reference sequence). The CDR3 contains 13 residues. V shed 2 bases and J shed 5 bases, with 7 bases lying between them. DNA of the CDR3: TGTGCCAGCAGTTTAGGGGTAAACAATGAGCAGTTCTTC. Protein sequence: CASSLGVNNEQFF.

The chain carries TRBV28 and TRBJ2-7, with 10 bases lining up with TRBD2. Germline CDR1 and CDR2: MDHEN and SYDVKM. The V segment lost 5 bases and the J segment 6 bases; nucleotides outside the gene matches: 7. The length of the CDR3 is 14 residues. CDR3 loop: CASSVSGRVGEQYF. DNA of the CDR3: TGTGCCAGCAGTGTCAGCGGGAGGGTCGGCGAGCAGTACTTC.

V is TRBV28 and J is TRBJ2-7, with D uncertain. CDR3 length: 12 residues. With 11 bases removed from V and 2 bases from J, the gap between germline ends came to 13 bases. Germline V lookup: CDR1 MDHEN, CDR2 SYDVKM. CDR3 bases: TGTGCCTCAGGCCAGTATGCCTACGAGCAGTACTTC. Its translation is CASGQYAYEQYF.

In nucleotides, the CDR3 is TGTGCCAGCAGTTTAACCCCGGGAGGGGGCGATAATTCACCCCTCCACTTT. Protein: CASSLTPGGGDNSPLHF. The rearrangement uses TRBV28 and TRBJ1-6; 7 nucleotides match TRBD1. The CDR3 spans 17 residues. Unmatched junction bases numbered 9, after V lost 2 bases and J lost 5 bases. Germline V gene data show CDR1 as MDHEN and CDR2 as SYDVKM.

This chain joins TRBV6-1 and TRBJ1-2; D gene ambiguous. The V end lost 3 bases, the J end lost 0 bases, and 8 bases lay between the germline ends. CDR3 length: 14 amino acids. From germline, CDR1 is MNHNS and CDR2 SASEGT. CDR3 protein: CASSEEGSNYGYTF. The DNA for the CDR3 is TGTGCCAGCAGTGAGGAGGGTTCTAACTATGGCTACACCTTC.

The sample holds one count of this clone. This chain joins TRBV5-8 and TRBJ2-5; D is tentatively TRBD1 or TRBD2 (6 bases each). There are 15 residues in the CDR3. The V gene lost 0 bases and the J gene lost 5 bases, with 14 bases spanning the gap. Germline V lookup: CDR1 SGHTS, CDR2 YDEGEE. The CDR3 nucleotides read TGTGCCAGCAGCTTGGCGGGGGCGCCTGAGGAGACCCAGTACTTC. Its translation is CASSLAGAPEETQYF.

The chain employs TRBV4-1 and TRBJ2-7; D possibly matches TRBD1 or TRBD2 (5 bases each). CDR3 length: 17 residues. The V end lost 4 bases, the J end lost 0 bases, and 19 bases lay between the germline ends. CDR1 MGHRA and CDR2 YSYEKL come from the germline V gene. CDR3 DNA sequence: TGCGCCAGCAGCCCCGGGACCGCCTGGAAGAGCTCCTACGAGCAGTACTTC. This codes for CASSPGTAWKSSYEQYF.

This chain links TRBV28 with TRBJ2-7; TRBD1 matches at 7 bases. Germline CDR1 is MDHEN and CDR2 is SYDVKM. The CDR3 sequence is 15 residues long. Trimming at V came to 4 bases and at J to 1 base, leaving 7 bases not matched to a gene. The CDR3 sequence is CASSSTPGGSYEQYF. The CDR3 nucleotides are TGTGCCAGCAGTTCGACGCCAGGGGGATCCTACGAGCAGTACTTC.

The chain has TRBV4-3 and TRBJ1-1; no clear D gene. CDR1 is LGHNA, CDR2 YSLEER, per germline. This CDR3 has 15 residues. V was pared by 1 base and J by 0 bases, with 9 bases between. The CDR3 region has the DNA TGCGCCAGCAGCCAAGCGCGACACCTGAACACTGAAGCTTTCTTT. Encoded protein: CASSQARHLNTEAFF.

This sequence joins TRBV19 and TRBJ2-3; D is ambiguous. CDR1 is LNHDA, CDR2 SQIVND, per germline (reference sequence). Trimming shortened V by 1 base and J by 0 bases, and 5 bases separated the two germline ends. The CDR3 loop spans 14 amino acids. CDR3 DNA sequence: TGTGCCAGTAGTATAGGGAGTAGCACAGATACGCAGTATTTT. As protein: CASSIGSSTDTQYF.